This record concerns one T cell receptor (beta chain) sequence. Its antigen is still unknown. This sample was included in a study of cytomegalovirus exposure and HLA in healthy donors. Study-level results: Reportedly, cytomegalovirus status was diagnosed with high sensitivity and specificity. Some public TCRs appeared in many individuals, while most sequences were rare.

V gave up 6 bases and J gave up 4 bases; unmatched junction bases: 4. Germline V gene lookup returns CDR1 SGHDT and CDR2 YYEEEE. The CDR3 is 13 amino acids. The PCR ran on 60 Vbeta and 13 Jbeta primers. Some clones are missing from TCRdb's copy, which holds only in-frame ones; the method was immunoSEQ multiplex PCR. There are approximately 150,000 clones in the sample, with 1.5% to 2% held by the top ten. The sequencing sample was made of PBMCs. This TCR was recovered from a woman between 50 and 59 years old in good health and CMV-seronegative. The chain is built from TRBV5-6 and TRBJ2-3, with TRBD1 matching over 8 bases. This CDR3 reads CASIQQGADTQYF. CDR3 in DNA: TGTGCCAGCATCCAACAGGGGGCAGATACGCAGTATTTT.